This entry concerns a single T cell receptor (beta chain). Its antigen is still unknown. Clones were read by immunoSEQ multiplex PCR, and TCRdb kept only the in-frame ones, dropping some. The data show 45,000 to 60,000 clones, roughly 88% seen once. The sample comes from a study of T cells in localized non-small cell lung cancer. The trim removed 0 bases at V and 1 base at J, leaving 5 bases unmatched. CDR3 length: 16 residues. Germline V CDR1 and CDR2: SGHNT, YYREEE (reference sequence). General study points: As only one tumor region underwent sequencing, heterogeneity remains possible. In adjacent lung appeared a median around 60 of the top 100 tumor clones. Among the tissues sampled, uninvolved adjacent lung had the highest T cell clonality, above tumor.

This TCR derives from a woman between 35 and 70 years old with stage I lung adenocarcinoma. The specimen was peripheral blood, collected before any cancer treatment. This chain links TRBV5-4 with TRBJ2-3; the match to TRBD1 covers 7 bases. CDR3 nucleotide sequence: TGTGCCAGCAGCTTGGCACAGGGGTTCGGCACAGATACGCAGTATTTT. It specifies CASSLAQGFGTDTQYF. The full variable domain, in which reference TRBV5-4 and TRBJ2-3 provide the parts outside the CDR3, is ETGVTQSPTHLIKTRGQQVTLRCSSQSGHNTVSWYQQALGQGPQFIFQYYREEENGRGNFPPRFSGLQFPNYSSELNVNALELDDSALYLCASSLAQGFGTDTQYFGPGTRLTVL.